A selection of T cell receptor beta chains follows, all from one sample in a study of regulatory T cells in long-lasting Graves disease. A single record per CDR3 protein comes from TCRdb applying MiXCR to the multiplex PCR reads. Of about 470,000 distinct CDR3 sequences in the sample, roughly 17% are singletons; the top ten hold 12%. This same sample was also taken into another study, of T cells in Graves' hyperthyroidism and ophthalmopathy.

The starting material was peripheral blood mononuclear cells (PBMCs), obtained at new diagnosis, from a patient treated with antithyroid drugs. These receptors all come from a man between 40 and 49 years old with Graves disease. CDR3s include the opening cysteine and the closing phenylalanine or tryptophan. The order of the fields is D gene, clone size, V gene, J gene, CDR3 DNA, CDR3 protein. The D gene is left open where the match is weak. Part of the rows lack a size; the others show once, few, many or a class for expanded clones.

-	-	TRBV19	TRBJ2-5	TGTGCCAGTAGTACCCGGGCGGGGACACAAGAGACCCAGTACTTC	CASSTRAGTQETQYF
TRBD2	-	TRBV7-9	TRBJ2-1	TGTGCCAGCAGCTTGACCGTTATACTAGCGGACCACAATGAGCAGTTCTTC	CASSLTVILADHNEQFF
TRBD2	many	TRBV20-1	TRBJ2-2	TGCAGTGCGACCCTCGTTACTAGCGGGGCGAACACCGGGGAGCTGTTTTTT	CSATLVTSGANTGELFF
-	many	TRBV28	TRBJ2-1	TGTGCCAGCAGTTTAGCCCGGAATGAGCAGTTCTTC	CASSLARNEQFF
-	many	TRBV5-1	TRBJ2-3	TGCGCCAGCAGCTCCGGGAGTTTAGGATTCGCAGATACGCAGTATTTT	CASSSGSLGFADTQYF
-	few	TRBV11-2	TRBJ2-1	TGTGCCAGCAGCAGGACCCTAGTGCGTGCCTACAATGAGCAGTTCTTC	CASSRTLVRAYNEQFF
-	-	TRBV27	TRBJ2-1	TGTGCCAGCAGCTTATCAACTGCGTGGGTCAATGAGCAGCTCTTC	CASSLSTAWVNEQLF
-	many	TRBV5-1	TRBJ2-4	TGCGCCAGCAGCTTGGGTGGCTACGACACAATTCAGTACTTC	CASSLGGYDTIQYF
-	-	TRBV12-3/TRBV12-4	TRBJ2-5	TGTGCCAGCAGCGGCGGCCGACGAGCAGAGGCCCAGTACTTC	CASSGGRRAEAQYF
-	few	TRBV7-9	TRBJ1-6	TGTGCCAGCAAGGGCCCGGGCGGATCACCCCTCCACTTT	CASKGPGGSPLHF
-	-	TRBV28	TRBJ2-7	TGTGCCAGCAGTCCCCGGGGGACCACCTCCTACGAGCAGTACTTC	CASSPRGTTSYEQYF
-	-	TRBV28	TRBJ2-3	TGTGCCAGCAGTTTAGGAGGGGGAGGCAATACGCAGTATTTT	CASSLGGGGNTQYF
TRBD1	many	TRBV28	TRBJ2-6	TGTGCCAGCAGGACAACAGGGGTCGGGGCCAACGTCCTGACTTTC	CASRTTGVGANVLTF
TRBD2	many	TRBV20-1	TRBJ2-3	TGCAGTGCTGATAGCGGGCGCTACACAGATACGCAGTATTTT	CSADSGRYTDTQYF
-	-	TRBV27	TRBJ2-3	TGTGCCAGCACTATAGTATTAGCGAGCACAGATACGCAGTATTTT	CASTIVLASTDTQYF
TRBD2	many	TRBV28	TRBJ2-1	TGTGCCAGCAGTTTAAAATCTAGCGGGAGATACAATGAGCAGTTCTTC	CASSLKSSGRYNEQFF